These 8 T cell receptor beta chains share one sample of origin, sequenced in a study of neurological immune-mediated disorders. A single record per CDR3 protein comes from TCRdb applying MiXCR to the 5' RACE reads. The sample carries roughly 60,000 distinct CDR3 sequences, 2% to 3% recorded once. Sequencing input: PBMCs. Receptors originate from a man aged 50 to 60 with multiple sclerosis.

At least ten counts were recorded for this clonotype. The CDR3 DNA follows: TGCAGTGCTAGAGATACTAATGGAGAGACCCAGTACTTC. Amino acids: CSARDTNGETQYF. This chain links TRBV20-1 with TRBJ2-5, with no clear D. The CDR3 length is 13 residues. CDR1 is DFQATT and CDR2 is SNEGSKA in the germline V gene (reference sequence). The V gene lost 0 bases and the J gene lost 4 bases, with 9 bases spanning the gap.

This clonotype was detected ten times or more. The gene calls are TRBV5-1 and TRBJ2-7, with D unresolved. Germline V gives CDR1 SGHRS, CDR2 YFSETQ. The CDR3 runs 13 residues. V was shortened by 6 bases and J by 2 bases, with 12 bases between the two germline ends. The CDR3 sequence is CASTQPGAYEQYF. In DNA form, the CDR3 reads TGCGCCAGCACGCAACCAGGAGCCTACGAGCAGTACTTC. Full variable domain (remainder filled in from reference TRBV5-1 and TRBJ2-7): KAGVTQTPRYLIKTRGQQVTLSCSPISGHRSVSWYQQTPGQGLQFLFEYFSETQRNKGNFPGRFSGRQFSNSRSEMNVSTLELGDSALYLCASTQPGAYEQYFGPGTRLTVT.

This clonotype was picked up many times. The chain joins TRBV6-5 to TRBJ1-2; 8 positions match TRBD1. The CDR3 covers 13 residues. Germline V gives CDR1 MNHEY, CDR2 SVGAGI. V was clipped by 5 bases and J by 7 bases; unmatched bases: 6. This chain's CDR3 is CASSKDRASGYTF. As DNA, the CDR3 is TGTGCCAGCAGTAAGGACAGGGCCTCTGGCTACACCTTC.

This clonotype has at least ten counts. V and J are TRBV20-1 and TRBJ2-5, with TRBD1 identical over 7 bases. CDR1 is DFQATT, CDR2 SNEGSKA, per germline (reference sequence). With V trimmed by 4 bases and J by 10 bases, 15 bases remained unmatched. CDR3 length: 14 amino acids. CDR3 coding DNA: TGCAGTGCTACGGGACAGATTCCTCCCGGAGTCCAGTACTTC. This encodes CSATGQIPPGVQYF.

This clonotype was found many times. The gene calls are TRBV7-9 and TRBJ2-7; the match to TRBD1 covers 7 bases. J gave up 1 base and V 5 bases, and 5 bases lay outside the gene matches. The V gene's germline CDR1 is SEHNR and CDR2 FQNEAQ (reference sequence). This CDR3 region has 14 residues. CDR3 sequence (DNA): TGTGCCAGCAGCCTGGGACAGCAGTCCTACGAGCAGTACTTC. Amino acid sequence: CASSLGQQSYEQYF.

This clonotype was found many times. The CDR3 region is CASSSPQLDRGDTEAFF. CDR3 in DNA: TGTGCCAGCAGTTCACCCCAACTGGACAGGGGAGACACTGAAGCTTTCTTT. The chain is built from TRBV7-9 and TRBJ1-1, with 9 bases that match TRBD1. The CDR3 length is 17 residues. With 6 bases clipped from V and 3 bases from J, the junction kept 14 bases outside the gene matches. Germline CDR1 reads SEHNR; CDR2 reads FQNEAQ (reference sequence).

This clonotype was seen at least ten times. The chain carries TRBV27 and TRBJ1-1; the D is unclear. This CDR3 comprises 12 residues. Trimming pared 4 bases from V and 5 bases from J, leaving 8 bases between. In germline, CDR1 is MNHEY, CDR2 SMNVEV (reference sequence). As DNA, the CDR3 is TGTGCCAGCAGTTCCGTTGGGACTGAAGCTTTCTTT. Amino acids: CASSSVGTEAFF.

This clonotype was counted ten times or more. This chain links TRBV20-1 with TRBJ2-1; 16 bases line up with TRBD2. The CDR3 runs to 14 residues. Germline CDR1 is DFQATT and CDR2 is SNEGSKA (reference sequence). V dropped 6 bases and J dropped 12; count of bases not matched to a gene: 8. CDR3 DNA sequence: TGCAGTGCAACCGGGACTAGCGGGGGGGCATGGCAGTTCTTC. This gives the protein CSATGTSGGAWQFF.